This T cell receptor (beta chain) is drawn from a study of cytomegalovirus exposure and HLA in healthy donors. Across the whole study: The early release's HLA-typed donors yielded tens of millions of unique TCRs. The study, taken as a whole, reports: Later on, analysis showed that most CMV-associated TCR beta chains appeared to be HLA-restricted. Being indistinguishable, some V segments were excluded, TRBV6-2 and TRBV6-3 among them.

As to this clone: What it recognizes is unknown.

The CDR3 loop spans 12 amino acids. Germline assignment: CDR1 SGDLS and CDR2 YYNGEE. Trimming left V 0 bases short and J 9 bases short, with 7 bases between. The primer mix had 60 Vbeta and 13 Jbeta primers. Generated by immunoSEQ multiplex PCR, the TCRdb table keeps only in-frame clones and is missing some. The data contain roughly 150,000 clones, around 77% of them singletons. The chain employs TRBV9 and TRBJ2-1, with D perhaps TRBD1 (6 bases). Specimen: PBMCs. The source is a young man in good health and CMV-seronegative. The CDR3 nucleotides read TGTGCCAGCAGCGTAGGAGGGGGTGAGCAGTTCTTC. It yields the protein CASSVGGGEQFF.